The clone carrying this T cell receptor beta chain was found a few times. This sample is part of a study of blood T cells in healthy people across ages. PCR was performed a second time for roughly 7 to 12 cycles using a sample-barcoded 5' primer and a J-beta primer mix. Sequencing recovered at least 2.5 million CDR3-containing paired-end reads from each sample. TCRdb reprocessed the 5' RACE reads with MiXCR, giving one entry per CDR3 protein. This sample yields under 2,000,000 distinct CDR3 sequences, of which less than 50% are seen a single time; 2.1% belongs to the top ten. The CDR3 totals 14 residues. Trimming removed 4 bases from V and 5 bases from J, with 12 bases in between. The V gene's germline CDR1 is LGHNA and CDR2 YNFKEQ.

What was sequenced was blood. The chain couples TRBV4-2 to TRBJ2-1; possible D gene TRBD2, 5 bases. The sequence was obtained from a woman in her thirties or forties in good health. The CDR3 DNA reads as TGTGCCAGCAGCCGAGTGGACTGGGACAATGAGCAGTTCTTC. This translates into CASSRVDWDNEQFF.